One and the same sample provided the 21 T cell receptor beta chains below, sequenced in a study of CD8 T cells in Susac syndrome (dated by TCRdb to the late 2010s). The library was produced with the immunoSEQ multiplex PCR assay. RNA was extracted with the RNeasy kit and roughly 0.5 to 1 ug was reverse transcribed using random hexamers. TCRdb took the public reads, trimmed them with fastp at Q25, ran MiXCR for clone calling and kept in-frame beta chains. Each CDR3 protein gets just one entry, which takes the most common genes and DNA from the rows behind it. Within this sample are some 60,000 distinct CDR3 sequences, with 90% to 95% of them counted one time only. Of the sample, roughly 0.19% is held by the ten largest clones. The sequenced sample consisted of CD8+ T cells from PBMCs. These receptors originate from a human donor in good health.

Regarding this clonotype: Its ends do not fully match the called genes, so a read error is possible. The V gene is TRBV15, the J gene TRBJ2-7; a weak D match, TRBD1 (6 bases). The length of the CDR3 is 14 residues. Per the germline V gene, CDR1 is LNHNV and CDR2 is YYDKDF (reference sequence). The CDR3 region is CATSRDPQTGLEGF. In DNA, the CDR3 is TGTGCCACCAGCAGAGATCCCCAGACAGGCCTTGAAGGGTTC.

The chain recombines TRBV7-9 with TRBJ1-2, with D unresolved. The CDR3 is 15 residues long. Trimming pared 6 bases from V and 0 bases from J, leaving 14 bases between. Germline CDR1 and CDR2: SEHNR and FQNEAQ (reference sequence). CDR3 nucleotide sequence: TGTGCCAGCAGTCTAGACTCAGGACCTAACTATGGCTACACCTTC. Protein product: CASSLDSGPNYGYTF.

This clonotype appeared a single time. The chain is built from TRBV19 and TRBJ2-3; 8 bases are a match to TRBD1. J gave up 1 base and V 4 bases, and 7 bases lay outside the gene matches. The CDR3 loop spans 16 amino acids. Germline values: CDR1 LNHDA, CDR2 SQIVND (reference sequence). In DNA, the CDR3 is TGTGCCAGTAGTACGGCCGGGACAGGTGGCACAGATACGCAGTATTTT. Translated, it gives CASSTAGTGGTDTQYF. Looking up the rest from reference TRBV19 and TRBJ2-3 gives the full variable domain: DGGITQSPKYLFRKEGQNVTLSCEQNLNHDAMYWYRQDPGQGLRLIYYSQIVNDFQKGDIAEGYSVSREKKESFPLTVTSAQKNPTAFYLCASSTAGTGGTDTQYFGPGTRLTVL.

V gene TRBV25-1 combines with J gene TRBJ2-7; possibly TRBD2 for D (6 bases). Trimming stripped 1 base from V and 6 bases from J, with 13 bases between. Germline CDR1 and CDR2: MGHDK and SYGVNS. The CDR3 spans 14 residues. CDR3 DNA: TGTGCCAGCAGTGAATCCGGGACTCTCCTCGAGCAGTACTTC. Protein sequence: CASSESGTLLEQYF.

The chain couples TRBV7-9 to TRBJ2-1; D remains unclear. V was trimmed by 0 bases and J by 5 bases, leaving 11 bases between them. The germline CDR1 and CDR2 sequences are SEHNR and FQNEAQ (reference sequence). This CDR3 comprises 15 residues. CDR3 sequence (DNA): TGTGCCAGCAGCTTAGCCCACACAGAGGACAATGAGCAGTTCTTC. It is translated as CASSLAHTEDNEQFF.

V and J are TRBV3-1 and TRBJ2-2; TRBD1 matches at 9 bases. The CDR3 has 14 residues. Looked up from germline, CDR1 is LGHDT and CDR2 is YNNKEL (reference sequence). With V trimmed by 4 bases and J by 3 bases, 0 bases remained unmatched. The CDR3 region has the DNA TGTGCCAGCAGCCGGACAGGGGACACCGGGGAGCTGTTTTTT. Translating it yields CASSRTGDTGELFF.

CDR3 amino acids: CASSLSRTHYYEQYF. CDR3 DNA: TGTGCCAGCAGTTTATCCAGGACCCACTACTACGAGCAGTACTTC. The chain joins TRBV27 to TRBJ2-7; D ambiguous. The CDR3 is 15 amino acids. Trimming cost V 0 bases and J 3 bases, with 12 bases left between them. Germline-derived CDR1 and CDR2 are MNHEY and SMNVEV (reference sequence).

The CDR3 is CASSSGERTDTQYF. DNA for the CDR3: TGTGCCAGCAGCTCGGGGGAGCGCACAGATACGCAGTATTTT. This sequence joins TRBV11-2 and TRBJ2-3, with D perhaps matching TRBD2 (6 bases). V shed 4 bases and J shed 1 base, with 9 bases lying between them. CDR3 length equals 14 residues. Germline values: CDR1 SGHAT, CDR2 FQNNGV. The full variable domain, its missing parts supplied by reference TRBV11-2 and TRBJ2-3, is EAGVAQSPRYKIIEKRQSVAFWCNPISGHATLYWYQQILGQGPKLLIQFQNNGVVDDSQLPKDRFSAERLKGVDSTLKIQPAKLEDSAVYLCASSSGERTDTQYFGPGTRLTVL.

The chain joins TRBV12-3 or TRBV12-4 to TRBJ1-5; D is possibly TRBD1 (5 bases). The CDR3 runs 16 residues. Trimming pared 3 bases from V and 4 bases from J, leaving 16 bases between. CDR3 coding DNA: TGTGCCAGCAGTTTCGACTTTTCGGGGGTAAATCAGCCCCAGCATTTT. It encodes CASSFDFSGVNQPQHF.

The genes are TRBV28 and TRBJ2-4; D might be TRBD2 (6 bases). This CDR3 region has 13 residues. V was shortened by 5 bases and J by 6 bases, with 11 bases between the two germline ends. Looked up from germline, CDR1 is MDHEN and CDR2 is SYDVKM. The CDR3 is CASSPTGGNIQYF. In nucleotides, the CDR3 is TGTGCCAGCAGTCCAACCGGGGGAAACATTCAGTACTTC.

J is TRBJ2-1 and V is TRBV7-9; D gene unclear. The CDR3 runs to 12 residues. The germline V and J ends were trimmed by 2 bases and 8 bases, with 7 bases remaining between them. In germline, CDR1 is SEHNR, CDR2 FQNEAQ (reference sequence). The CDR3 spells CASSLLLDEQFF. CDR3 DNA: TGTGCCAGCAGCTTACTATTGGATGAGCAGTTCTTC.

This clonotype was observed a few times. The V call is TRBV20-1, the J call TRBJ2-7; no definite D call. V was trimmed by 1 base and J by 5 bases, leaving 21 bases between them. The CDR3 loop spans 16 amino acids. Germline CDR1 and CDR2: DFQATT and SNEGSKA (reference sequence). The CDR3 sequence: CSARGSKDAVLDEQYF. CDR3 coding DNA: TGCAGTGCTAGAGGTAGTAAGGACGCCGTTTTGGACGAGCAGTACTTC.

The genes are TRBV12-3 or TRBV12-4 and TRBJ1-1; D is undetermined. The CDR3 has 13 residues. The V gene lost 4 bases and the J gene lost 4 bases, with 10 bases spanning the gap. This CDR3 reads CASSWQGFTEAFF. CDR3 bases: TGTGCCAGCAGTTGGCAAGGGTTCACTGAAGCTTTCTTT.

The rearrangement links TRBV12-3 or TRBV12-4 to TRBJ2-7, with TRBD1 matching over 8 bases. Germline trimming cut 3 bases from V and 4 bases from J; bases unmatched to any gene: 5. This CDR3 is built from 14 residues. This CDR3 is CASSFWTGSYEQYF. CDR3 nucleotides: TGTGCCAGCAGTTTCTGGACAGGGAGTTACGAGCAGTACTTC.

The V call is TRBV10-3, the J call TRBJ1-2; TRBD1 matches at 12 bases. This CDR3 is 15 amino acids long. V was clipped by 7 bases and J by 8 bases; unmatched bases: 11. From germline, CDR1 is ENHRY and CDR2 SYGVKD. The CDR3 sequence is CAIISGTGGAGGYTF. CDR3 nucleotides: TGTGCCATCATTTCCGGGACAGGGGGCGCGGGGGGCTACACCTTC.

This clonotype was observed a few times. The chain carries TRBV29-1 and TRBJ1-2; no definite D call. The germline gives CDR1 SQVTM, CDR2 ANQGSEA. This CDR3 is built from 11 residues. The germline V and J ends were trimmed by 4 bases and 3 bases, with 6 bases remaining between them. The CDR3 DNA sequence: TGCAGCGTTGGAGGCGACTATGGCTACACCTTC. The encoded protein is CSVGGDYGYTF.

This clonotype came up once. The chain employs TRBV11-2 and TRBJ1-1; D is unresolved. Trimming took 0 bases from V and 6 from J, leaving 8 bases between them. The CDR3 is 13 amino acids. Germline CDR1 reads SGHAT; CDR2 reads FQNNGV. The CDR3 nucleotides read TGTGCCAGCAGCTTAGATTATGGGCCTGAAGCTTTCTTT. It translates to CASSLDYGPEAFF.

Regarding this clonotype: The junction and the germline gene differ at one end; a read error may be behind it. The chain has TRBV7-9 and TRBJ1-3; D is unclear. This CDR3 region has 17 residues. Germline V gene lookup returns CDR1 SEHNR and CDR2 FQNEAQ (reference sequence). The CDR3 loop is CASSLSTEGYSGNTVYF. CDR3 coding DNA: TGTGCCAGCAGCTTAAGCACAGAAGGTTACTCTGGAAACACCGTATATTTT.

The V and J genes are TRBV15 and TRBJ2-1; 7 nucleotides agree with TRBD2. The germline V gene encodes CDR1 LNHNV and CDR2 YYDKDF (reference sequence). The CDR3 sequence is 14 residues long. Trimming at V came to 1 base and at J to 4 bases, leaving 1 base not matched to a gene. The CDR3 loop is CATSRVGGYNEQFF. CDR3 nucleotide sequence: TGTGCCACCAGCAGAGTCGGGGGGTACAATGAGCAGTTCTTC.

This clonotype was recorded only once. The V and J genes are TRBV5-1 and TRBJ2-3; D is perhaps TRBD1 or TRBD2 (5 bases each). Trimming cost V 2 bases and J 1 base, with 11 bases left between them. CDR3 length: 15 amino acids. Germline CDR1 SGHRS, CDR2 YFSETQ. The DNA for the CDR3 is TGCGCCAGCAGCTTCCGGGACCGCGGCACAGATACGCAGTATTTT. It encodes CASSFRDRGTDTQYF.

V and J are TRBV25-1 and TRBJ1-1, with TRBD1 matching 7 bases. Germline-derived CDR1 and CDR2 are MGHDK and SYGVNS. This CDR3 is 14 amino acids long. The V gene end was trimmed by 4 bases and the J gene end by 1 base; junction bases not matched to a gene: 3. The CDR3 nucleotides are TGTGCCAGCAGTGGCAACAGGGGGAACACTGAAGCTTTCTTT. Protein sequence: CASSGNRGNTEAFF.